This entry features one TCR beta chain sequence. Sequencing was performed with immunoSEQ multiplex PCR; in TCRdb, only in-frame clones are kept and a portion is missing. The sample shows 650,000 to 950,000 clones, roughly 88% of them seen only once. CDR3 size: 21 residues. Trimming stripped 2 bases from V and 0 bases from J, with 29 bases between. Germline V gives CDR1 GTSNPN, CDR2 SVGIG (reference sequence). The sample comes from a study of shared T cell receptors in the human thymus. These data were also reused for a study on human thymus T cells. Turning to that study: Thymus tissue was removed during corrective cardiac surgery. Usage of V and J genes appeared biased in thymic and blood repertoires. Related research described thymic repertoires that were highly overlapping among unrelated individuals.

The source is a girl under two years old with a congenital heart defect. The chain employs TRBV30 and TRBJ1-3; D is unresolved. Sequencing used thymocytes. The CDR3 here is CAWSFTIPLVPTLPSGNTIYF. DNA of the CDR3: TGTGCCTGGAGTTTTACGATCCCCCTGGTCCCGACTCTTCCCTCTGGAAACACCATATATTTT.